The 20 T cell receptor beta chains listed next were all sequenced from one sample in a study of shared clonotypes between healthy human individuals. Sequencing used immunoSEQ multiplex PCR; TCRdb keeps in-frame clones, though not all of them. The sample records 75,000 to 100,000 clones, approximately 44% being singletons. The sample consisted of PBMCs. The origin of the receptors is a woman aged 35 to 49 in good health. Some clones in this sample may be carry-over from other donors' samples.

The V and J genes are TRBV5-3 and TRBJ2-2; 10 nucleotides match TRBD1. TRBV5-3 is annotated as an ORF whose role is uncertain. Trimming took 6 bases from V and 5 from J; bases not matched to a gene: 1. This CDR3 has 13 residues. The CDR3 coding sequence is TGTGCCAGAACGGGACAGGGGACCGGGGAGCTGTTTTTT. Its protein is CARTGQGTGELFF.

This clone was seen ten or more times. The rearrangement joins TRBV7-9 to TRBJ1-2; TRBD1 matches at 7 bases. The V gene end was trimmed by 5 bases and the J gene end by 1 base; junction bases not matched to a gene: 7. Germline assignment: CDR1 SEHNR and CDR2 FQNEAQ (reference sequence). The CDR3 is 15 amino acids. CDR3 in DNA: TGTGCCAGCAGCGCGGGACAGCTACTTAACTATGGCTACACCTTC. It is translated as CASSAGQLLNYGYTF.

As concerns this clone: With a much larger clone just one base away, this may be a read error. Additional DNA sequences in this sample encode the identical CDR3. The chain carries TRBV5-4 and TRBJ2-7; TRBD2 agrees at 15 bases. After removal of 4 bases from V and 4 bases from J, the junction contained 6 bases not matched to a gene. This CDR3 region has 16 residues. The V gene's germline CDR1 is SGHNT and CDR2 YYREEE (reference sequence). The CDR3 bases are TGTGCCAGCAGCCCCCCGGGGACTAGCGGGAGGTACGAGCAGTACTTC. It yields the protein CASSPPGTSGRYEQYF.

This clone was seen many times. The chain carries TRBV5-6 and TRBJ1-2; 8 bases are shared with TRBD1. The ends lost 4 bases at V and 6 bases at J; junction bases unmatched: 17. CDR1 is SGHDT and CDR2 is YYEEEE in the germline V gene. CDR3 length: 17 amino acids. CDR3 sequence: CASSQTDREGAGDGYTF. In DNA form, the CDR3 reads TGTGCCAGCAGCCAAACGGACAGGGAAGGGGCGGGAGATGGCTACACCTTC.

This clone appeared a few times. The chain uses TRBV29-1 and TRBJ2-7, with 11 bases lining up with TRBD2. Germline CDR1 reads SQVTM; CDR2 reads ANQGSEA. V was clipped by 4 bases and J by 6 bases; unmatched bases: 5. CDR3 length: 13 residues. In DNA form, the CDR3 reads TGCAGCGTTGTTGATAGCGGGGGGGGCGAGCAGTACTTC. Translating gives CSVVDSGGGEQYF.

The chain links TRBV4-3 to TRBJ1-5; the D gene is possibly TRBD1 (6 bases). The CDR3 is made up of 15 amino acids. Trimming left V 0 bases short and J 9 bases short, with 15 bases between. Germline CDR1 reads LGHNA; CDR2 reads YSLEER. CDR3 in DNA: TGCGCCAGCAGCCAAGAGGTCCAGGGGCATCGGCCCCAGCATTTT. Residues: CASSQEVQGHRPQHF.

This clone has just a few counts. The chain recombines TRBV30 with TRBJ1-1, with TRBD1 as a possible D gene (6 bases). The CDR3 is made up of 13 amino acids. Germline V gives CDR1 GTSNPN, CDR2 SVGIG (reference sequence). V lost 3 bases to trimming and J lost 1 base, with 9 bases between them. This chain's CDR3 is CAWSRQENTEAFF. As DNA, the CDR3 is TGTGCCTGGAGCCGACAGGAGAACACTGAAGCTTTCTTT.

The J gene is TRBJ2-1, the V gene TRBV28; 7 positions agree with TRBD1. The CDR3 extends over 13 amino acids. V gave up 6 bases and J gave up 9 bases; unmatched junction bases: 8. Germline CDR1 MDHEN, CDR2 SYDVKM. The CDR3 bases are TGTGCCAGCAGGGCAGGGGGTCGGGGTGAGCAGTTCTTC. Translated: CASRAGGRGEQFF.

The chain is built from TRBV5-1 and TRBJ2-5; 13 bases fit TRBD2. Trimming cost V 3 bases and J 3 bases; bases outside gene matches: 8. CDR3 size: 17 residues. Germline CDR1 SGHRS, CDR2 YFSETQ. As DNA, the CDR3 is TGCGCCAGCAGCTCAAAACCCGGACTAGCGGGAGAAGAGACCCAGTACTTC. Translating gives CASSSKPGLAGEETQYF.

The chain carries TRBV29-1 and TRBJ2-7, with 9 bases matching TRBD2. J was trimmed by 0 bases and V by 3 bases; bases with no gene match: 3. The CDR3 totals 14 residues. The V gene's germline CDR1 is SQVTM and CDR2 ANQGSEA. CDR3 residues: CSVDASGTSYEQYF. The CDR3 DNA is TGCAGCGTTGATGCTAGCGGGACCTCCTACGAGCAGTACTTC.

In DNA form, the CDR3 reads TGTGCCAGCAGCTTGGCGGGGCGGGAGCTGTTTTTT. Translated: CASSLAGRELFF. The chain combines TRBV5-6 with TRBJ2-2; D might be TRBD1 or TRBD2, each matching 5 bases. Between the trimmed V and J ends, which lost 0 bases and 9 bases, there was a span of 6 bases. CDR3 length equals 12 residues. CDR1 is SGHDT, CDR2 YYEEEE, per germline.

Of note for this clone: With a much larger clone just one base away, this may be a read error. The chain couples TRBV6-1 to TRBJ2-7; 9 bases map to TRBD1. The CDR3 extends over 13 amino acids. CDR1 MNHNS and CDR2 SASEGT come from the germline V gene. Germline trimming cut 4 bases from V and 5 bases from J; bases unmatched to any gene: 3. CDR3 DNA: TGTGCCAGCAGTGGACAGGGGGAGGACGAGCAGTACTTC. Translating gives CASSGQGEDEQYF.

The V gene is TRBV9, the J gene TRBJ2-6, with D tentatively TRBD1 or TRBD2 (5 bases each). This CDR3 contains 19 residues. Germline CDR1 SGDLS, CDR2 YYNGEE. V lost 1 base, J lost 0 bases, and 17 bases lay in between. The CDR3 region is CASSVPGRHLPSGANVLTF. The CDR3 nucleotides read TGTGCCAGCAGCGTACCGGGACGGCACCTGCCCTCTGGGGCCAACGTCCTGACTTTC.

This clone came up a few times. This sequence joins TRBV6-5 and TRBJ1-2, with D possibly TRBD1 on 5 matching bases. Between the trimmed V and J ends, which lost 7 bases and 4 bases, there was a span of 13 bases. This CDR3 contains 13 residues. Per the germline V gene, CDR1 is MNHEY and CDR2 is SVGAGI. The CDR3 DNA follows: TGTGCCAGCAACGACGGGACGGTCTATGGCTACACCTTC. Its translation: CASNDGTVYGYTF.

The rearrangement joins TRBV28 to TRBJ2-1; TRBD2 matches at 12 bases. The CDR3 sequence is 17 residues long. The germline V gene has CDR1 MDHEN and CDR2 SYDVKM. With V trimmed by 6 bases and J by 9 bases, 15 bases remained unmatched. DNA for the CDR3: TGTGCCAGCAGCCCTCGTCGACTAGCGGGAGTGGGAGCTGAGCAGTTCTTC. Translating gives CASSPRRLAGVGAEQFF.

The V and J genes are TRBV7-2 and TRBJ1-5; the D is unclear. Trimming took 4 bases from V and 4 from J, leaving 8 bases between them. CDR3 size: 13 residues. Germline V gives CDR1 SGHTA, CDR2 FQGNSA. CDR3 loop: CASSSRSNQPQHF. Written as DNA, the CDR3 is TGTGCCAGCAGCTCCCGTTCAAATCAGCCCCAGCATTTT.

The rearrangement joins TRBV5-1 to TRBJ2-1; a weak D match, TRBD1 (5 bases). The CDR3 loop spans 13 amino acids. V was cut by 0 bases and J by 11 bases, with 12 bases left in between. Germline V lookup: CDR1 SGHRS, CDR2 YFSETQ. CDR3 coding DNA: TGCGCCAGCAGCTTGGATCCAGGGTTACAGCAGTTCTTC. Translating it yields CASSLDPGLQQFF.

Of note for this clone: This may stem from a read error, because a much larger clone lies one nucleotide away. The genes are TRBV30 and TRBJ1-1; D ambiguous. CDR3 length: 14 residues. Germline values: CDR1 GTSNPN, CDR2 SVGIG (reference sequence). The V end lost 1 base, the J end lost 1 base, and 10 bases lay between the germline ends. CDR3 region: CAWSAWRRNTEAFF. The CDR3 bases are TGTGCCTGGAGTGCTTGGAGAAGGAACACTGAAGCTTTCTTT.

The chain links TRBV29-1 to TRBJ2-5; D not certain. The J call is uncertain, as TRBJ2-7 better fits the DNA end. Germline V lookup: CDR1 SQVTM, CDR2 ANQGSEA. CDR3 length: 11 residues. For the CDR3, the DNA is TGCAGCGCTTGGTTGGGTTACGAGCAGTACTTC. This gives the protein CSAWLGYEQYF.

The rearrangement uses TRBV25-1 and TRBJ2-3, with TRBD1 matching 8 bases. The CDR3 length is 17 residues. The germline V gene has CDR1 MGHDK and CDR2 SYGVNS. The V and J ends lost 1 base and 6 bases, in that order; junction bases with no gene match: 12. This CDR3 is CASSEWSDRVYGDTQYF. The CDR3 DNA follows: TGTGCCAGCAGTGAATGGTCGGACAGGGTTTATGGGGATACGCAGTATTTT.